What follows describes a single T cell receptor (beta chain). As yet, its antigen is unknown. The data were taken from a study of T-cell memory formation after mild COVID-19. Germline V CDR1 and CDR2: KGHDR, SFDVKD. V lost 4 bases, J lost 2 bases, and 5 bases stayed unmatched. The CDR3 is 16 amino acids. Points from the study as a whole: Chiefly within CM and EM were the contracting CD4+ clones; CD8+ ones were within EMRA. Contracting clones from day 15 to 85 had balanced CD4/CD8; later expanders favoured CD4+.

Using constant-segment primers, 5'RACE produced TCR alpha and TCR beta cDNA libraries carrying sample barcodes and UMIs. One entry per CDR3 protein, called by TCRdb with MiXCR from the 5' RACE reads. The repertoire holds a few hundred thousand distinct CDR3 sequences, approximately 27% seen once, with 13% in the top ten. The rearrangement links TRBV24-1 to TRBJ2-7; TRBD2 aligns across 12 bases. This sequence was found in an adult woman who had mild COVID-19 (a few samples of this study predate the infection). Cell type and time point are not known. The sequenced sample was PBMCs or a T cell subset sorted from them (not recorded which). The CDR3 sequence is CATSDPTSGGTYEQYF. The CDR3 DNA reads TGTGCCACCAGTGACCCGACTAGCGGGGGAACCTACGAGCAGTACTTC.